The present T cell receptor (beta chain) was sequenced within a study of T cells in Graves' hyperthyroidism and ophthalmopathy. Points from the study as a whole: Expanded thyroid clonotypes (above 0.001) were mostly also found in blood.

This clonotype was observed many times. As yet, its antigen is unknown. Aged 18 to 65, the patients had hyperthyroidism that was newly diagnosed and had lasted under 2 months. It was uncontrolled infection, other autoimmune disease, pregnancy or lactation that excluded patients. Amplification of TCR beta CDR3 regions used RNA as the template. HTBI primers were employed in a first-round RT-PCR of the TCR CDR3. TCRdb fed the multiplex PCR reads into MiXCR, producing one record per CDR3 protein. Among under 300,000 distinct CDR3 sequences, less than 30% were seen once, and the ten largest hold approximately 25%. This TCR derives from a man aged 35 to 55 with Graves' hyperthyroidism that later progressed to Graves' ophthalmopathy. Material for sequencing was blood.

The CDR3 DNA follows: TGCAGCGTTGCAGGGTCCGGGTCGGCTTTCTTT. It translates to CSVAGSGSAFF. The chain recombines TRBV29-1 with TRBJ1-1; D perhaps matches TRBD1 (5 bases). The V gene lost 4 bases and the J gene lost 11 bases, with 14 bases spanning the gap. The CDR3 covers 11 residues. Germline CDR1 reads SQVTM; CDR2 reads ANQGSEA.